Listed below are T cell receptor beta chains from one sample, sequenced in a study of blood T cell repertoires in COVID-19. The repertoire was sequenced with immunoSEQ multiplex PCR; TCRdb's copy has only in-frame clones and lacks some. The sample shows approximately 91,000 clones, over 70% of them seen only once. Sequencing was carried out using peripheral blood. The receptors originated from an elderly woman with acute or convalescent COVID-19. The CDR3 runs from the conserved cysteine through the conserved F or W. D genes are given only for firm matches. Size is omitted from some rows. Given values are once, few, many or a class for expanded clones.

v_gene	abundance	d_gene	j_gene	CDR3nt	CDR3aa
TRBV6-2/TRBV6-3	few	.	TRBJ1-5	TGTGCCAGCAGCTCCCCCGGGACACTAGTCCAGCATTTT	CASSSPGTLVQHF
TRBV6-5	.	.	TRBJ2-7	TGTGCCAGCAGTTACGCTGTGGCGGGTTCCTACGAGCAGTACTTC	CASSYAVAGSYEQYF
TRBV6-2/TRBV6-3	.	.	TRBJ2-1	TGTGCCAGCAGTTACTCGACCGGAACCGGTAGCGGTTATCAACAGTTCTTC	CASSYSTGTGSGYQQFF
TRBV29-1	.	TRBD2	TRBJ2-7	TGCAGCGTTGGAGGGGGGTGGGCTAGCGGGAGTGGTTACGAGCAGTACTTC	CSVGGGWASGSGYEQYF
TRBV5-1	.	.	TRBJ2-3	TGCGCCAGCAGCTTGGGACAGCAAGATACGCAGTATTTT	CASSLGQQDTQYF
TRBV4-1	.	.	TRBJ1-6	TGCGCCAGCAGCCAAGTAGGGTCCGGGGATCCCAATTCACCCCTCCACTTT	CASSQVGSGDPNSPLHF
TRBV5-4	.	TRBD2	TRBJ2-1	TGTGCCAGCAGCTTGGGAGGCGGGAGAGGCTACAATGAGCAGTTCTTC	CASSLGGGRGYNEQFF
TRBV7-9	.	.	TRBJ1-4	TGTGCCAGCAGCTTATCAAGAGGGAACCCTTTTAATGAAAAACTGTTTTTT	CASSLSRGNPFNEKLFF
TRBV28	.	TRBD2	TRBJ2-5	TGTGCCAGCAGTCAGCCGGGACTAGCGGGAGTCGAGACCCAGTACTTC	CASSQPGLAGVETQYF
TRBV13	.	TRBD2	TRBJ2-3	TGTGCCAGCAGCCTCGGGACTATCACAGATACGCAGTATTTT	CASSLGTITDTQYF
TRBV19	.	TRBD2	TRBJ2-1	TGTGCCAGTAGGGCACCGGGACTAGCGGGCAACAATGAGCAGTTCTTC	CASRAPGLAGNNEQFF
TRBV19	.	.	TRBJ1-2	TGTGCCAGTAGAAATCCCGCAGGCGCTAACTATGGCTACACCTTC	CASRNPAGANYGYTF
TRBV18	.	.	TRBJ1-1	TGTGCCAGCTCACCTCCCTCGGTTGCGGGGAACACTGAAGCTTTCTTT	CASSPPSVAGNTEAFF
TRBV4-1	few	TRBD2	TRBJ2-3	TGCGCCAGCAGCCCCTTGGGACTAGCGGGGGCCGATACGCAGTATTTT	CASSPLGLAGADTQYF
TRBV6-5	.	TRBD1	TRBJ2-7	TGTGCCAGCAGGGCGTGGCCAGGGGGAGCCTACGAGCAGTACTTC	CASRAWPGGAYEQYF
TRBV11-2	.	TRBD2	TRBJ2-5	TGTGCCAGCAGCTTAGCCTACTACGGGACTAGCGGGATAGAGACCCAGTACTTC	CASSLAYYGTSGIETQYF
TRBV27	.	TRBD2	TRBJ2-1	TGTGCCAGCAGTACCTCTGGGACTAGCGGGGCCCCCTACAATGAGCAGTTCTTC	CASSTSGTSGAPYNEQFF
TRBV10-3	.	.	TRBJ2-1	TGTGCCATCAGTGAGCGTTCTGGCGGAAGCTCCTACAATGAGCAGTTCTTC	CAISERSGGSSYNEQFF
TRBV19	.	.	TRBJ1-1	TGTGCCAGTAGTATAGACCTGGGGGCAGGGAGCACTGAAGCTTTCTTT	CASSIDLGAGSTEAFF
TRBV3-1/TRBV3-2	.	TRBD1	TRBJ2-5	TGTGCCAGCAGCCTGCAGGGGGTTCAAGAGACCCAGTACTTC	CASSLQGVQETQYF
TRBV12-5	once	.	TRBJ1-5	TGTGCTAGTGCAGCGGGCAGTGGCAATCAGCCCCAGCATTTT	CASAAGSGNQPQHF
TRBV9	.	.	TRBJ1-1	TGTGCCAGCAGCGTGAACAGAAACACTGAAGCTTTCTTT	CASSVNRNTEAFF
TRBV10-3	.	.	TRBJ1-4	TGTGCCATCAGTGCAGGGCTGTCTGCAACTAATGAAAAACTGTTTTTT	CAISAGLSATNEKLFF
TRBV7-2	.	TRBD1	TRBJ2-5	TGTGCCAGCAGCTTAGGTTTGGGACAGGGCCAAGAGACCCAGTACTTC	CASSLGLGQGQETQYF
TRBV18	.	.	TRBJ2-3	TGTGCCAGCTCACCAGGTTACAGTCGGCCTAGCACAGATACGCAGTATTTT	CASSPGYSRPSTDTQYF
TRBV27	.	.	TRBJ1-1	TGTGCCAGCAGTCGCACGACAGTCATGAACACTGAAGCTTTCTTT	CASSRTTVMNTEAFF
TRBV5-1	.	.	TRBJ1-1	TGCGCCAGCAGCTTGGATCCCGGACAGAGGAACACTGAAGCTTTCTTT	CASSLDPGQRNTEAFF
TRBV11-2	few	.	TRBJ1-2	TGTGCCAGCAGCTTATCAGGGGATGGCTACACCTTC	CASSLSGDGYTF
TRBV5-1	.	TRBD2	TRBJ2-2	TGCGCCAGCAGCTTGCGACCCTTAGCGGGGGGTCCTGAGGAGCTGTTTTTT	CASSLRPLAGGPEELFF
TRBV4-2	.	TRBD1	TRBJ1-2	TGTGCCAGCAGCCAGACAGGGGCCCTTAACTATGGCTACACCTTC	CASSQTGALNYGYTF
TRBV4-2	few	.	TRBJ2-7	TGTGCCAGCAGCCAAGACTTTTTTTCCCCGCAGTACTTC	CASSQDFFSPQYF
TRBV5-1	.	.	TRBJ1-1	TGCGCCAGCAGCCCCCTAGGGGTCATGAACACTGAAGCTTTCTTT	CASSPLGVMNTEAFF
TRBV5-1	.	.	TRBJ1-4	TGCGCCAGCAGCTTGGGGGGCCTTGCAACTAATGAAAAACTGTTTTTT	CASSLGGLATNEKLFF
TRBV5-1	.	TRBD1	TRBJ1-2	TGCGCCAGCCAATCTGGACAGGACTATGGCTACACCTTC	CASQSGQDYGYTF
TRBV11-2	.	TRBD1	TRBJ2-4	TGTGCCAGCAGCGAGGACAGGGCGAACATTCAGTACTTC	CASSEDRANIQYF
TRBV24-1	.	TRBD1	TRBJ2-5	TGTGCCACCAGTGTCCCGGGACAGGGGTCTGGAGAGACCCAGTACTTC	CATSVPGQGSGETQYF
TRBV10-3	.	TRBD1	TRBJ1-6	TGTGCCATCAGGGGAAAAGACAGGGATAATTCACCCCTCCACTTT	CAIRGKDRDNSPLHF
TRBV2	.	.	TRBJ1-1	TGTGCCAGCGGACTAGACAAGAGCACTGAAGCTTTCTTT	CASGLDKSTEAFF
TRBV7-9	.	TRBD1	TRBJ1-4	TGTGCCAGCAGCTCCGGGACAGGGAGTGAAAAACTGTTTTTT	CASSSGTGSEKLFF
TRBV15	.	.	TRBJ2-5	TGTGCCACCAGCAGAGTAGGGGATAAAGAGACCCAGTACTTC	CATSRVGDKETQYF
TRBV27	.	TRBD1	TRBJ1-3	TGTGCCAGCACTGCCACAGGGGGAATCTCTGGAAACACCATATATTTT	CASTATGGISGNTIYF
TRBV7-2	.	.	TRBJ2-7	TGTGCCAGCAGCTTAGATTACAACTCCTACGAGCAGTACTTC	CASSLDYNSYEQYF
TRBV29-1	.	TRBD1	TRBJ1-2	TGCAGCGTTGAAGGAGAAGGGTCGGGACAGGGATATGGCTACACCTTC	CSVEGEGSGQGYGYTF
TRBV4-1	.	.	TRBJ2-3	TGCGCCAGCAGTAGCCTGTGGGCAGATACGCAGTATTTT	CASSSLWADTQYF
TRBV5-1	.	.	TRBJ1-2	TGCGCCAGCAGCTCGACAGGAACTAGCTATGGCTACACCTTC	CASSSTGTSYGYTF
TRBV7-9	once	TRBD1	TRBJ1-1	TGTGCCAGCAGCCCAACACAGGGGTTCACTGAAGCTTTCTTT	CASSPTQGFTEAFF
TRBV2	.	.	TRBJ2-7	TGTGCCAGCGGCGGGACGGCCTCCTACGAGCAGTACTTC	CASGGTASYEQYF
TRBV4-2	.	.	TRBJ2-7	TGTGCCAGCAGCCAAGATTCAGGGGCGAGGGAGCAGTACTTC	CASSQDSGAREQYF
TRBV7-2	.	.	TRBJ2-1	TGTGCCAGCAGCTTACGGCGGGACGGGGAGCAGTTCTTC	CASSLRRDGEQFF
TRBV28	.	.	TRBJ1-5	TGTGCCAGCAGTTTCGATTTCGGGTTTCAGCCCCAGCATTTT	CASSFDFGFQPQHF
TRBV10-1	.	.	TRBJ2-3	TGCGCCAGCAGTTATAGGGGTTTTAGCACAGATACGCAGTATTTT	CASSYRGFSTDTQYF
TRBV5-1	.	TRBD1	TRBJ2-5	TGCGCCAGCAGCTTGACGACGGGACAGAAGTACCAAGAGACCCAGTACTTC	CASSLTTGQKYQETQYF
TRBV7-8	.	.	TRBJ1-1	TGTGCCAGCAGCAATATATCTAGAACTGAAGCTTTCTTT	CASSNISRTEAFF
TRBV5-4	.	TRBD2	TRBJ2-2	TGTGCCAGCAGCTTCGCGGGGGGGTTGGCCGGGGAGCTGTTTTTT	CASSFAGGLAGELFF
TRBV18	few	TRBD1	TRBJ2-6	TGTGCCAGCTCACCCGGGACAGGGGGCACTGGGGCCAACGTCCTGACTTTC	CASSPGTGGTGANVLTF